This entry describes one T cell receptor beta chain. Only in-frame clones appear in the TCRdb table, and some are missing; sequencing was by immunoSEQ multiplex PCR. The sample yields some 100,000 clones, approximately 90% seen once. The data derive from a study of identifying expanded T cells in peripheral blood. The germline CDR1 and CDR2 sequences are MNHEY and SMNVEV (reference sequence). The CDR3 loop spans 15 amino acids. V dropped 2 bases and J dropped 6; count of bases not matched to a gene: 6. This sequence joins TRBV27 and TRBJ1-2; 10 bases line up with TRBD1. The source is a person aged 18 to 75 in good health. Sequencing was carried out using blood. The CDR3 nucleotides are TGTGCCAGCAGTTTACGGGGACAGGGGTCGAATGGCTACACCTTC. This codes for CASSLRGQGSNGYTF.